Listed below are T cell receptor beta chains from one sample, sequenced in a study of T cell repertoires in cytomegalovirus infection. MiXCR, run by TCRdb on the reads, gives a single entry per CDR3 protein. This sample yields 450,000 to 550,000 distinct CDR3 sequences, of which approximately 15% are seen a single time; under 30% belongs to the top ten. The sample consisted of CD8+ T cells from PBMCs. These receptors all come from a human donor in good health (CMV status not recorded). Some clones in this sample may be carry-over from other donors' samples. Each CDR3 is given with its conserved first and last residue. Fields, in order: J gene, V gene, CDR3 protein.

>TRBJ2-7|TRBV28
CASTLLPGRSGEQYF
>TRBJ2-1|TRBV7-3
CASSLSGALNEQFF
>TRBJ1-1|TRBV6-1
CASSEPWRGSNTEAFF
>TRBJ1-1|TRBV10-3
CAISDSFNTEAFF
>TRBJ2-1|TRBV7-6
CASSLASAGRGNEQFF
>TRBJ2-7|TRBV7-2
CASSIKGSEQYF
>TRBJ1-1|TRBV5-6
CASNPGMGGGTEAFF
>TRBJ1-2|TRBV27
CASSSAGDYGYTF
>TRBJ2-3|TRBV6-5
CASSPDVSTDTQYF
>TRBJ1-1|TRBV6-1
CASSEGRDLNTEAFF
>TRBJ2-1|TRBV20-1
CSARKVLGEAIYNEQFF
>TRBJ1-1|TRBV3-1
CASSPEAQLNTEAFF
>TRBJ2-7|TRBV4-1
CASSQEPGHEGEQYF
>TRBJ2-7|TRBV12-3/TRBV12-4
CASSDTWTYEQYF
>TRBJ2-1|TRBV2
CASPEALAGRFYNEQFF
>TRBJ2-3|TRBV6-1
CASREGSSTDTQYF
>TRBJ2-7|TRBV10-2
CASSESWQHEQYF
>TRBJ1-1|TRBV7-2
CASHTGTEAFF
>TRBJ2-3|TRBV4-2
CASSQDSTSGLHLASTDTQYF
>TRBJ2-7|TRBV19
CASSPPASGAYEQYF
>TRBJ2-1|TRBV7-2
CASSFGGYNEQFF
>TRBJ2-1|TRBV28
CASSSLKGRDNEQFF
>TRBJ2-5|TRBV7-6
CASSPRDSFQETQYF
>TRBJ1-2|TRBV7-9
CASSSMTVLTDGYTF
>TRBJ2-5|TRBV28
CASSLVTGLKETQYF
>TRBJ1-3|TRBV4-2
CASSQDGGGSGNTIYF